This section outlines one TCR beta chain sequence together with its context. This CDR3 is also generated by other DNA sequences in the sample. Assay: immunoSEQ multiplex PCR; the TCRdb copy retains only in-frame clones and omits some. The sample records around 200,000 clones, 80% to 90% being singletons. These data are taken from a study of blood T cell repertoires in COVID-19. Across the whole study: PBMCs, B-cell-depleted T cells, or T cells provided the cDNA or gDNA that made up the material.

The V end was cut by 2 bases, the J end by 0 bases, with 4 bases between. The germline V gene has CDR1 ENHRY and CDR2 SYGVKD. The CDR3 runs 13 residues. The V call is TRBV10-3, the J call TRBJ1-1; no firm D call. Source material: peripheral blood. The clonotype originates from a woman younger than 30 who had recovered from COVID-19. CDR3 protein: CAISETVNTEAFF. CDR3 nucleotides: TGTGCCATCAGTGAGACGGTGAACACTGAAGCTTTCTTT.